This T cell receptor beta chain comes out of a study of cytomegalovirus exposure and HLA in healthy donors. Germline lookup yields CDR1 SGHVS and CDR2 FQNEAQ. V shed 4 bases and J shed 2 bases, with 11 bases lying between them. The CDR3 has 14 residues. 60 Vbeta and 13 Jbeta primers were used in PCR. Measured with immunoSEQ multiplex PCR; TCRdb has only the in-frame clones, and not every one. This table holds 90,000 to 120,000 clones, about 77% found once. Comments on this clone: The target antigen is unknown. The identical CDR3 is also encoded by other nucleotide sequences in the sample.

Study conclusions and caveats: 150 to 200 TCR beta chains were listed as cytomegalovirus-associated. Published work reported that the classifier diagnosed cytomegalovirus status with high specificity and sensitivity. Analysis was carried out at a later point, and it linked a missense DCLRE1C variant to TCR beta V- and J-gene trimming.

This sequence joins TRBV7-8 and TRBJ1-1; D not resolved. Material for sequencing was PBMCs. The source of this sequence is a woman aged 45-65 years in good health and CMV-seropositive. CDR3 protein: CASSSGRANTEAFF. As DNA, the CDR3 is TGTGCCAGCAGCTCGGGGAGGGCAAACACTGAAGCTTTCTTT.